Sequencing of this TCR beta chain was carried out in a study of shared clonotypes between healthy human individuals. Trimming pared 5 bases from V and 1 base from J, leaving 13 bases between. This CDR3 is built from 15 residues. The V gene's germline CDR1 is SGHRS and CDR2 YFSETQ. Study-wide results and caveats: Compared with clonotypes that all four donors shared, non-shared clonotypes had lower generation probabilities.

As handled by the study authors: Filtering was not the same, since immunoSEQ gave junction-only sequences without quality scores. Repertoires were generated with immunoSEQ multiplex PCR, while TCRdb's copy carries only in-frame clones and drops some. Clone size and V and J calls were adopted from that table, with D and trimming inferred from the DNA. This repertoire shows about 680,000 clones, 60% to 75% found once; its top ten account for around 1.8%. In regard to this clone: The antigen is unknown.

The receptor was isolated from a woman under 40 in good health. Specimen: memory CD4+ T cells sorted from blood. Subset reported: CD45RA-negative fraction. The chain recombines TRBV5-1 with TRBJ2-1; D tentatively fits TRBD1 or TRBD2 (5 bases each). The CDR3 sequence is CASSFGDVSYNEQFF. The CDR3 coding sequence is TGCGCCAGCAGTTTCGGGGACGTTTCCTACAATGAGCAGTTCTTC.